This entry is about one T cell receptor beta chain. Its antigen is not known. This entry is derived from a study of vaccination and CD4 T cells after COVID-19. Overall study: Median time from second vaccine dose to sampling was around 72 days (14 to 241). Some control cultures received a CEFX pool, which served as the positive control. Others received an HIV-1 Nef pool or no peptide.

Treatment in this sample: roughly 11-day PBMC culture with coronavirus spike peptide pools or control peptides (ViraFEST assay). The Oncomine TCR Beta short-read assay sequenced DNA from cultured CD4+ T cells. MiXCR, applied by TCRdb to the PCR reads, yields one record per CDR3 protein. The sample contains about 20,000 distinct CDR3 sequences, 65% to 70% of which appear only once. The ends were cut back, 8 bases at V and 1 base at J, with 12 bases in the middle. The CDR3 has 13 amino acids. The germline V gene encodes CDR1 MNHEY and CDR2 SVGEGT. The J gene is TRBJ2-7, the V gene TRBV6-2 or TRBV6-3; no firm D call. The receptor comes from a human donor who had recovered from COVID-19. The sample comprised CD4+ T cells from blood, cultured in vitro. The CDR3 sequence: CASSWSPSYEQYF. In nucleotides, the CDR3 is TGTGCCAGCTCTTGGTCGCCATCCTACGAGCAGTACTTC.